What follows are 14 T cell receptor beta chains derived from one specimen sequenced in a study of OX40 agonist ivuxolimab in advanced cancers. Here immunoSEQ multiplex PCR was the method, and the copy in TCRdb shows in-frame clones only, minus some. Of around 50,000 clones in the sample, roughly 90% were seen once. The specimen was CD4+ or CD8+ T cells sorted from blood, collected in a trial of the OX40 agonist ivuxolimab. The receptors originated from an adult with an advanced solid tumor such as melanoma, head and neck, liver or kidney cancer.

This clone was detected a few times. The chain uses TRBV4-3 and TRBJ2-1; 9 nucleotides align to TRBD2. The CDR3 is made up of 17 amino acids. Unmatched junction bases numbered 14, after V lost 3 bases and J lost 8 bases. Germline V lookup: CDR1 LGHNA, CDR2 YSLEER. The CDR3 is CASSQAGAGGLGDEQFF. CDR3 nucleotide sequence: TGCGCCAGCAGCCAGGCCGGGGCGGGAGGGCTGGGGGATGAGCAGTTCTTC.

The chain recombines TRBV5-4 with TRBJ2-7, with TRBD1 matching 8 bases. Looked up from germline, CDR1 is SGHNT and CDR2 is YYREEE (reference sequence). V lost 4 bases to trimming and J lost 6 bases; unmatched junction nucleotides: 12. The CDR3 has 15 residues. The CDR3 region is CASSGEQGGPLEQYF. Written as DNA, the CDR3 is TGTGCCAGCAGCGGGGAACAGGGGGGCCCTCTCGAGCAGTACTTC.

V usage is TRBV28 and J usage is TRBJ1-1; TRBD1 aligns across 12 bases. The CDR3 totals 16 residues. V shed 5 bases and J 7 bases; nucleotides not matched to a gene: 11. Per the germline V gene, CDR1 is MDHEN and CDR2 is SYDVKM. The CDR3 DNA is TGTGCCAGCAGTCCCACCCCGGGACAGGGGGCGAATGAAGCTTTCTTT. Amino acid sequence: CASSPTPGQGANEAFF.

The chain recombines TRBV30 with TRBJ1-5; D perhaps matches TRBD1 (6 bases). The CDR3 extends over 14 amino acids. CDR1 and CDR2 (germline): GTSNPN, SVGIG (reference sequence). Trimming left V 2 bases short and J 2 bases short, with 10 bases between. The CDR3 DNA follows: TGTGCCTGGAGTAGGGGGAGGGGCAATCAGCCCCAGCATTTT. As protein: CAWSRGRGNQPQHF.

Only a few counts were recorded for this clone. The J gene is TRBJ2-2, the V gene TRBV6-5; D unresolved. This CDR3 contains 13 residues. Germline CDR1 reads MNHEY; CDR2 reads SVGAGI. Trimming left V 2 bases short and J 4 bases short, with 5 bases between. The CDR3 here is CASSYPGTGELFF. As DNA, the CDR3 is TGTGCCAGCAGTTACCCAGGCACCGGGGAGCTGTTTTTT.

The chain recombines TRBV27 with TRBJ2-2; D unclear. The germline V gene has CDR1 MNHEY and CDR2 SMNVEV (reference sequence). V was pared by 4 bases and J by 6 bases, with 6 bases between. The CDR3 sequence is 12 residues long. DNA of the CDR3: TGTGCCAGCAGTTCTTGGGCCGGGGAGCTGTTTTTT. Its translation is CASSSWAGELFF.

V gene TRBV5-6 combines with J gene TRBJ1-4, with 9 bases lining up with TRBD1. The length of the CDR3 is 14 residues. Germline CDR1 and CDR2: SGHDT and YYEEEE. Trimming removed 5 bases from V and 8 bases from J; junction bases left unmatched: 7. The CDR3 DNA reads TGTGCCAGCAGGGCGACAGGGGGGGAAGAAAAACTGTTTTTT. As protein: CASRATGGEEKLFF.

The V call is TRBV7-9, the J call TRBJ1-3, with 8 bases fitting TRBD1. Trimming cost V 4 bases and J 4 bases; bases outside gene matches: 3. Germline V gene lookup returns CDR1 SEHNR and CDR2 FQNEAQ (reference sequence). The CDR3 is 14 amino acids. CDR3 nucleotides: TGTGCCAGCAGCTCCAGGGGGCGAGGAAACACCATATATTTT. Residues: CASSSRGRGNTIYF.

The chain is built from TRBV19 and TRBJ2-7; the match to TRBD2 covers 8 bases. Trimming removed 1 base from V and 3 bases from J; junction bases left unmatched: 11. The germline gives CDR1 LNHDA, CDR2 SQIVND (reference sequence). The CDR3 is 17 amino acids. CDR3 amino acids: CASSIVLTQRGFYEQYF. The CDR3 DNA sequence: TGTGCCAGTAGTATAGTCCTCACTCAGCGGGGGTTCTACGAGCAGTACTTC.

This clone has a single count. V usage is TRBV18 and J usage is TRBJ2-7; 9 nucleotides match TRBD1. The germline gives CDR1 KGHSH, CDR2 LQKENI. V trimming: 0 bases; J trimming: 4 bases; junction bases outside the gene matches: 10. This CDR3 comprises 17 residues. As DNA, the CDR3 is TGTGCCAGCTCACCACCGTCGACAGGGGGTTTTTCTTACGAGCAGTACTTC. Translating it yields CASSPPSTGGFSYEQYF.

The chain has TRBV5-5 and TRBJ2-2; 9 bases are shared with TRBD2. Germline CDR1 and CDR2: SGHKS and YYEKEE (reference sequence). The CDR3 totals 16 residues. The V and J ends lost 3 bases and 4 bases, in that order; junction bases with no gene match: 7. This CDR3 is CASSSLAGPFTGELFF. Here the CDR3 DNA reads TGTGCCAGCAGCTCCCTAGCGGGACCTTTCACCGGGGAGCTGTTTTTT.

The chain combines TRBV4-2 with TRBJ1-2, with a possible D match to TRBD1 (5 bases). The CDR3 totals 13 residues. Germline-derived CDR1 and CDR2 are LGHNA and YNFKEQ. Trimming removed 0 bases at V and 10 bases at J, with 12 bases between. As DNA, the CDR3 is TGTGCCAGCAGCCAAGATAGGACAAAGGCCTACACCTTC. As protein: CASSQDRTKAYTF.

This clone appeared once. This chain connects TRBV29-1 to TRBJ2-7, with TRBD1 identical over 7 bases. Germline assignment: CDR1 SQVTM and CDR2 ANQGSEA. CDR3 size: 12 residues. V gave up 7 bases and J gave up 0 bases; unmatched junction bases: 3. The CDR3 region has the DNA TGCAGCGCCGGGGACAGCTCCTACGAGCAGTACTTC. Residues: CSAGDSSYEQYF.

V is TRBV28 and J is TRBJ1-5; D gene uncertain. V dropped 6 bases and J dropped 6 bases, with 12 bases sitting between them. Germline lookup yields CDR1 MDHEN and CDR2 SYDVKM. There are 13 residues in the CDR3. CDR3 sequence: CASSNYGSQPQHF. In nucleotides, the CDR3 is TGTGCCAGCAGCAACTACGGGAGTCAGCCCCAGCATTTT.